These 30 T cell receptor beta chains were sequenced from one sample in a study of beta chain features in type 1 diabetes. Sequencing targeted expressed TCRB transcripts, as all isolated RNA had been reverse transcribed. Sequencing was performed with immunoSEQ multiplex PCR; in TCRdb, only in-frame clones are kept and a portion is missing. The sample yields 330,000 or so clones, 12% to 15% seen once. The sample was central memory CD4+ T cells from blood. Receptors originate from a man aged 25 to 45 in good health.

This clone was counted a few times. The chain has TRBV5-6 and TRBJ1-2; D is undetermined. CDR3 length equals 13 residues. V lost 0 bases and J 3 bases, leaving 6 bases between the germline ends. The germline CDR1 and CDR2 sequences are SGHDT and YYEEEE. The CDR3 region has the DNA TGTGCCAGCAGCTTGGACTGGGACTATGGCTACACCTTC. This sequence encodes CASSLDWDYGYTF.

This clone has just a few counts. The chain employs TRBV5-1 and TRBJ2-3; possibly TRBD1 or TRBD2 for D (5 bases each). The germline V gene has CDR1 SGHRS and CDR2 YFSETQ. V was shortened by 4 bases and J by 3 bases, with 18 bases between the two germline ends. This CDR3 contains 16 residues. CDR3 DNA sequence: TGCGCCAGCAGCCTGCCGGGACCCCCGAGGACAGATACGCAGTATTTT. The encoded protein is CASSLPGPPRTDTQYF.

This clone was counted a few times. The V call is TRBV11-2, the J call TRBJ1-1; 8 bases align to TRBD1. Trimming cost V 4 bases and J 10 bases; bases outside gene matches: 20. CDR1 and CDR2 (germline): SGHAT, FQNNGV. The CDR3 is made up of 17 amino acids. CDR3: CASSSIELQGEGWVAFF. As DNA, the CDR3 is TGTGCCAGCAGCTCTATCGAATTACAGGGGGAAGGATGGGTAGCTTTCTTT.

A few counts support this clone. At one boundary the junction diverges from the germline segment, which might be a read error. Other DNA sequences in this specimen translate into the identical CDR3. This chain links TRBV9 with TRBJ1-3; D not resolved. The germline V gene encodes CDR1 SGDLS and CDR2 YYNGEE. The CDR3 covers 12 residues. Here the CDR3 DNA reads TGTGCCAGCAGCGTCACTGGGAACACCATATATTTT. Its translation is CASSVTGNTIYF.

This clone was observed a few times. The chain links TRBV19 to TRBJ1-1; 7 nucleotides match TRBD1. V trimming: 4 bases; J trimming: 1 base; junction bases outside the gene matches: 3. This CDR3 has 14 residues. The V gene's germline CDR1 is LNHDA and CDR2 SQIVND (reference sequence). The CDR3 coding sequence is TGTGCCAGTAGTAGAGGACAGGAGAACACTGAAGCTTTCTTT. Its protein product is CASSRGQENTEAFF.

The chain has TRBV30 and TRBJ1-1; D is undetermined. Germline CDR1 and CDR2: GTSNPN and SVGIG (reference sequence). V was clipped by 1 base and J by 11 bases, with 14 bases between them. The length of the CDR3 is 12 residues. CDR3 coding DNA: TGTGCCTGGAGTGACCCAAACCGGTGGGCTTTCTTT. The encoded protein is CAWSDPNRWAFF.

This clone has a handful of counts. The chain couples TRBV6-5 to TRBJ2-3, with D hard to call. Germline V gene data show CDR1 as MNHEY and CDR2 as SVGAGI. Deletions cut 2 bases from V and 2 bases from J, with 11 bases between. The CDR3 is made up of 15 amino acids. The CDR3 DNA sequence: TGTGCCAGCAGTTACGGTAACGGGTTCACAGATACGCAGTATTTT. Translating gives CASSYGNGFTDTQYF.

This clone was seen a few times. The chain uses TRBV15 and TRBJ2-7; TRBD1 aligns across 7 bases. V trimming: 11 bases; J trimming: 4 bases; junction bases outside the gene matches: 17. This CDR3 has 15 residues. CDR1 and CDR2 from the germline V gene are LNHNV and YYDKDF (reference sequence). The CDR3 region is CALRAITTGLYEQYV. The CDR3 nucleotides read TGTGCCCTTCGGGCCATAACGACAGGGCTTTACGAGCAGTACGTC.

A word on this clone: Since a far larger clone is one base different, this is likely a read error. The identical CDR3 is also encoded by other nucleotide sequences in the sample. The chain carries TRBV21-1 and TRBJ2-7; TRBD1, as called in the table, went unchecked against the DNA. TRBV21-1 is recorded as a pseudogene. The CDR3 totals 15 residues. CDR3 protein: CASALSTGGFYEQYV. CDR3 nucleotide sequence: TGTGCCAGCGCCCTGTCGACAGGGGGTTTCTACGAGCAGTACGTC.

Ten or more counts support this clone. The gene calls are TRBV7-2 and TRBJ2-1, with a possible D match to TRBD1 (5 bases). V shed 5 bases and J shed 9 bases, with 11 bases lying between them. In germline, CDR1 is SGHTA, CDR2 FQGNSA. The CDR3 runs 12 residues. CDR3 sequence (DNA): TGTGCCAGCAGCCCTGCACAGGTTGAGCAGTTCTTC. Translation: CASSPAQVEQFF.

The chain combines TRBV10-2 with TRBJ2-3, with 13 bases fitting TRBD2. The CDR3 extends over 18 amino acids. V shed 1 base and J 2 bases; nucleotides not matched to a gene: 6. Germline V gene data show CDR1 as WSHSY and CDR2 as SAAADI. CDR3 in DNA: TGCGCCAGCAGTGAGTATGGGACTAGCGGGGACATCACAGATACGCAGTATTTT. Translated, it gives CASSEYGTSGDITDTQYF.

This clone was counted between two and nine times. A junction boundary mismatches the germline segment, possibly from a read error. This chain uses TRBV7-7 with TRBJ2-1; 12 bases are a match to TRBD2. Per germline, CDR1 SSHAT and CDR2 FNYEAQ (reference sequence). The CDR3 loop spans 16 amino acids. DNA for the CDR3: TGTGCTAGCAGCTTAGGACTAGCGGGATTGAGCAATGAGCAGTTCTTC. Amino acids: CASSLGLAGLSNEQFF.

The V call is TRBV5-4, the J call TRBJ1-3; 7 nucleotides match TRBD1. This CDR3 region has 16 residues. Germline lookup yields CDR1 SGHNT and CDR2 YYREEE (reference sequence). The V gene end was trimmed by 4 bases and the J gene end by 3 bases; junction bases not matched to a gene: 10. The CDR3: CASSLQQGLGGNTIYF. The CDR3 bases are TGTGCCAGCAGCCTACAACAGGGGCTGGGTGGAAACACCATATATTTT.

J is TRBJ2-1 and V is TRBV5-6, with a possible D match to TRBD2 (6 bases). The CDR3 loop spans 17 amino acids. V lost 0 bases and J 2 bases, leaving 15 bases between the germline ends. The germline V gene has CDR1 SGHDT and CDR2 YYEEEE. In DNA, the CDR3 is TGTGCCAGCAGCTTGGTTAGGAGGGCGGGGACCTACAATGAGCAGTTCTTC. Protein product: CASSLVRRAGTYNEQFF.

The chain recombines TRBV6-1 with TRBJ2-7; no clear D. V lost 2 bases to trimming and J lost 4 bases, with 9 bases between them. Germline-derived CDR1 and CDR2 are MNHNS and SASEGT. This CDR3 is 13 amino acids long. The CDR3 DNA reads TGTGCCAGCAGTGAAACCCCGGCTTACGAGCAGTACTTC. Translation gives CASSETPAYEQYF.

CDR3 protein: CASSDGSTNEKLFF. The CDR3 DNA follows: TGTGCCAGCAGTGACGGATCAACTAATGAAAAACTGTTTTTT. The rearrangement uses TRBV6-1 and TRBJ1-4; D gene uncertain. Germline CDR1 MNHNS, CDR2 SASEGT. The CDR3 sequence is 14 residues long. The V gene lost 3 bases and the J gene lost 0 bases, with 5 bases spanning the gap.

The chain uses TRBV7-2 and TRBJ2-6; D is ambiguous. Trimming took 3 bases from V and 0 from J, leaving 6 bases between them. The germline CDR1 and CDR2 sequences are SGHTA and FQGNSA. CDR3 size: 15 residues. The CDR3 loop reads CASSFGDSGANVLTF. The CDR3 bases are TGTGCCAGCAGCTTTGGAGACTCTGGGGCCAACGTCCTGACTTTC.

The V and J genes are TRBV7-2 and TRBJ2-1, with 10 bases fitting TRBD2. The V segment lost 1 base and the J segment 2 bases; nucleotides outside the gene matches: 2. This CDR3 is built from 16 residues. Germline V gene sequence: CDR1 SGHTA, CDR2 FQGNSA. The CDR3: CASSLGSGGAYNEQFF. Written as DNA, the CDR3 is TGTGCCAGCAGCTTAGGGAGCGGGGGGGCCTACAATGAGCAGTTCTTC.

The rearrangement links TRBV30 to TRBJ2-2; D unclear. The CDR3 length is 13 residues. Per the germline V gene, CDR1 is GTSNPN and CDR2 is SVGIG (reference sequence). V was cut by 0 bases and J by 0 bases, with 2 bases left in between. The CDR3 DNA reads TGTGCCTGGAGTGTAACGAACACCGGGGAGCTGTTTTTT. Residues: CAWSVTNTGELFF. Looking up the rest from reference TRBV30 and TRBJ2-2 gives the full variable domain: SQTIHQWPATLVQPVGSPLSLECTVEGTSNPNLYWYRQAAGRGLQLLFYSVGIGQISSEVPQNLSASRPQDRQFILSSKKLLLSDSGFYLCAWSVTNTGELFFGEGSRLTVL.

This clone was observed a handful of times. The rearrangement joins TRBV5-4 to TRBJ2-5; D possibly corresponds to TRBD1 (5 bases). Germline V gene lookup returns CDR1 SGHNT and CDR2 YYREEE (reference sequence). V gave up 4 bases and J gave up 0 bases, with 19 bases separating them. The CDR3 has 17 amino acids. CDR3 amino acids: CASSPRRSTANQETQYF. The CDR3 nucleotides read TGTGCCAGCAGCCCGAGAAGATCGACAGCTAACCAAGAGACCCAGTACTTC.

The chain links TRBV9 to TRBJ2-7; 7 nucleotides agree with TRBD1. This CDR3 region has 14 residues. CDR1 SGDLS and CDR2 YYNGEE come from the germline V gene. J was trimmed by 2 bases and V by 4 bases; bases with no gene match: 6. The CDR3 DNA is TGTGCCAGCAGCCCCCAAGGGACAGCCTACGAGCAGTACTTC. It codes for CASSPQGTAYEQYF.

The V gene is TRBV9, the J gene TRBJ2-2; D gene uncertain. CDR3 length equals 14 residues. Trimming shortened V by 5 bases and J by 3 bases, and 11 bases separated the two germline ends. The germline V gene encodes CDR1 SGDLS and CDR2 YYNGEE. CDR3 sequence (DNA): TGTGCCAGCAGTCTCGACGATTACACCGGGGAGCTGTTTTTT. The encoded protein is CASSLDDYTGELFF.

In the case of this clone: Other DNA sequences in this sample translate to the same CDR3. The V gene is TRBV2, the J gene TRBJ2-5; D not resolved. The CDR3 totals 12 residues. Germline lookup yields CDR1 SNHLY and CDR2 FYNNEI. Trimming took off 3 bases at V and 3 bases at J, with 5 bases between the two ends. CDR3 in amino acids: CASSETEETQYF. CDR3 coding DNA: TGTGCCAGCAGTGAGACGGAAGAGACCCAGTACTTC.

This clone occurred a few times. The CDR3 reads CASSSTGPFGEQYF. DNA of the CDR3: TGTGCCAGCAGCTCAACTGGGCCCTTCGGCGAGCAGTACTTC. This chain connects TRBV11-2 to TRBJ2-7, with D uncertain. There are 14 residues in the CDR3. Germline-derived CDR1 and CDR2 are SGHAT and FQNNGV. V was cut by 4 bases and J by 6 bases, with 16 bases left in between.

The chain carries TRBV14 and TRBJ2-1; no clear D. Germline V CDR1 and CDR2: SGHDN, FVKESK. The CDR3 covers 11 residues. The V gene lost 2 bases and the J gene lost 9 bases, with 5 bases spanning the gap. The CDR3 DNA reads as TGTGCCAGCAGCCAATGGGGTGAGCAGTTCTTC. It encodes CASSQWGEQFF. Full variable domain (missing parts from reference TRBV14 and TRBJ2-1): EAGVTQFPSHSVIEKGQTVTLRCDPISGHDNLYWYRRVMGKEIKFLLHFVKESKQDESGMPNNRFLAERTGGTYSTLKVQPAELEDSGVYFCASSQWGEQFFGPGTRLTVL.

The chain couples TRBV30 to TRBJ1-5; D remains unclear. Trimming took 0 bases from V and 7 from J, leaving 10 bases between them. This CDR3 contains 13 residues. The germline CDR1 and CDR2 sequences are GTSNPN and SVGIG (reference sequence). The chain's CDR3 is CAWSVTAGQPQHF. In DNA form, the CDR3 reads TGTGCCTGGAGTGTGACGGCGGGACAGCCCCAGCATTTT.

This clone turned up a few times. DNA of the CDR3: TGTGCCAGCAGTCGTGACAGGGTGGCTTTCTTT. Its protein is CASSRDRVAFF. The chain has TRBV7-9 and TRBJ1-1; 7 bases are a match to TRBD1. The germline V gene encodes CDR1 SEHNR and CDR2 FQNEAQ (reference sequence). The CDR3 sequence is 11 residues long. Germline trimming cut 6 bases from V and 11 bases from J; bases unmatched to any gene: 6.

This clone was counted only a few times. This sequence joins TRBV30 and TRBJ2-7; D remains unclear. CDR1 is GTSNPN and CDR2 is SVGIG in the germline V gene (reference sequence). The V end was cut by 2 bases, the J end by 2 bases, with 4 bases between. The CDR3 is 11 amino acids. This CDR3 reads CAWSSTYEQYV. The DNA for the CDR3 is TGTGCCTGGAGTAGCACCTACGAGCAGTACGTC.

The CDR3 loop reads CASSVAGTFNEQFF. As DNA, the CDR3 is TGTGCCAGCTCGGTAGCGGGGACATTCAATGAGCAGTTCTTC. This chain joins TRBV6-5 and TRBJ2-1; 8 bases map to TRBD2. Germline loops: CDR1 MNHEY, CDR2 SVGAGI. The CDR3 length is 14 residues. V shed 8 bases and J 6 bases; nucleotides not matched to a gene: 9.

This clone was recorded a few times. The chain links TRBV7-6 to TRBJ2-3; TRBD1 might be the D (6 bases). From germline, CDR1 is SGHVS and CDR2 FNYEAQ. Trimming cost V 5 bases and J 5 bases, with 20 bases left between them. The CDR3 spans 16 residues. CDR3 in DNA: TGTGCCAGCAGCCTCGGGGCCCGTAGGGGGAGAGATACGCAGTATTTT. It encodes CASSLGARRGRDTQYF.